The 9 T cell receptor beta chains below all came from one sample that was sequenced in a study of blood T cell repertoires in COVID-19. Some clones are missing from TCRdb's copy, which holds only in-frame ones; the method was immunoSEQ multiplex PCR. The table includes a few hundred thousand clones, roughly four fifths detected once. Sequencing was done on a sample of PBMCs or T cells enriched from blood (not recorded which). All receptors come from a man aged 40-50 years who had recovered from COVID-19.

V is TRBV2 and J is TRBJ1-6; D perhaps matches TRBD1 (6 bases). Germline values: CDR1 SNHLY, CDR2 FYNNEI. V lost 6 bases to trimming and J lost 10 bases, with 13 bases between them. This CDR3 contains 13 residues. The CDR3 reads CASSRRGESPLHF. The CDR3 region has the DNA TGTGCCAGCAGCCGCAGGGGTGAATCACCCCTCCACTTT.

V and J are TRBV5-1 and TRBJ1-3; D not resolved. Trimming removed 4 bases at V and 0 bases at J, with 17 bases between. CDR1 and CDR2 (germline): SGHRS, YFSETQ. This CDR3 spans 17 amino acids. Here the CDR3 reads CASSINPRGSSGNTIYF. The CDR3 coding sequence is TGCGCCAGCAGCATAAATCCTCGAGGAAGCTCTGGAAACACCATATATTTT.

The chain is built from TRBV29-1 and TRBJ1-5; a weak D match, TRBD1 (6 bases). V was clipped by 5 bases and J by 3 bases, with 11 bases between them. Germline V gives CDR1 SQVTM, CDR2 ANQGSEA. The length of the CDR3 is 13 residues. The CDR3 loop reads CSVSRTDNQPQHF. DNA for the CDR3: TGCAGCGTTTCTCGGACAGACAATCAGCCCCAGCATTTT.

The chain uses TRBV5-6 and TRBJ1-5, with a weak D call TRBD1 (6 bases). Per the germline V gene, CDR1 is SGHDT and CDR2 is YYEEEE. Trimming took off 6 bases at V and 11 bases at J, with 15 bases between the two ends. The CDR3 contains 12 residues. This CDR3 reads CASTPQGKTQHF. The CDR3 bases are TGTGCCAGCACGCCGCAGGGGAAGACCCAGCATTTT. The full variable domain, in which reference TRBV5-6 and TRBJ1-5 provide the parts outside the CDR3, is DAGVTQSPTHLIKTRGQQVTLRCSPKSGHDTVSWYQQALGQGPQFIFQYYEEEERQRGNFPDRFSGHQFPNYSSELNVNALLLGDSALYLCASTPQGKTQHFGDGTRLSIL.

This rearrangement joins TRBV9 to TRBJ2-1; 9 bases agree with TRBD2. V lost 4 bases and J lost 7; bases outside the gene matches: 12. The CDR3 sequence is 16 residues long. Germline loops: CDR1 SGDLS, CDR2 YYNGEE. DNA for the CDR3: TGTGCCAGCAGCCCATGGACTAGCGAAGGTGGGAATGAGCAGTTCTTC. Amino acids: CASSPWTSEGGNEQFF.

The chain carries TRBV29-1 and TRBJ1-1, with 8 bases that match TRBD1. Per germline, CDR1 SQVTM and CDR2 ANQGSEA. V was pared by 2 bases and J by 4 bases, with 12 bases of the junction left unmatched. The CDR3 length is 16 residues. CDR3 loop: CSVEYPEGQVLTEAFF. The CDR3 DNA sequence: TGCAGCGTTGAATACCCCGAGGGACAGGTGCTCACTGAAGCTTTCTTT.

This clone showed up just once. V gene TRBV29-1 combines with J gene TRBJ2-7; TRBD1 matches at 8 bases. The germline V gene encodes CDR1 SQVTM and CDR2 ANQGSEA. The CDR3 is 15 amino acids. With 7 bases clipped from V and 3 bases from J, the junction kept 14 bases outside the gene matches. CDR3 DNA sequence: TGCAGCGCCACCGACAGGGGTAATACGGTCTACGAGCAGTACTTC. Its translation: CSATDRGNTVYEQYF.

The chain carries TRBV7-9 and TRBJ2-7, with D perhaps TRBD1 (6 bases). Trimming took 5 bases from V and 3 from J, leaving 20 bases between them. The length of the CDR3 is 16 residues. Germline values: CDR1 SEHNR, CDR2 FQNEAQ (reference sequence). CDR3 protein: CASSLLGSGQSYEQYF. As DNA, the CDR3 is TGTGCCAGCAGCCTGTTAGGGAGCGGACAGAGCTACGAGCAGTACTTC.

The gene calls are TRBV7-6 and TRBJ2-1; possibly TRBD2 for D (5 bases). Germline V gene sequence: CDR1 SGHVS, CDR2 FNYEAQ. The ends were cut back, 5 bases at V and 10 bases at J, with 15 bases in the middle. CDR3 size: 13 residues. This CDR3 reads CASSRGNVEEQFF. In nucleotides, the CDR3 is TGTGCCAGCAGCCGAGGGAATGTGGAGGAGCAGTTCTTC.